This T cell receptor beta chain emerged from a study of blood T cell repertoires in COVID-19. The germline gives CDR1 LNHDA, CDR2 SQIVND (reference sequence). The CDR3 is 14 residues long. Unmatched junction bases numbered 2, after V lost 5 bases and J lost 2 bases. The method was immunoSEQ multiplex PCR; TCRdb's version includes in-frame clones alone and lacks a portion of them. The sample holds some 240,000 clones; roughly 84% are singletons and the top ten take about 3.4%. The rearrangement uses TRBV19 and TRBJ1-5, with 8 bases aligning to TRBD1. Sequenced sample: PBMCs or T cells enriched from blood (not recorded which). The TCR sequence derives from a man in his fifties who had recovered from COVID-19. The CDR3 DNA reads TGTGCCAGTAGTGCGGACAGGGGCAATCAGCCCCAGCATTTT. Protein: CASSADRGNQPQHF.